This TCR beta chain appears in the sequencing data of a study of blood T cell repertoires in COVID-19. Overall study: PBMCs, B-cell-depleted T cells, or T cells were the source of the cDNA or gDNA that made up the material.

Original data processing: Researchers report that nucleated cell counts were estimated from reference gene primer amplification. Sequenced by immunoSEQ multiplex PCR; TCRdb stores in-frame clones only, minus some. The V and J calls and clone size come from that table; D and trimming were worked out from the DNA. The sample gives 250,000 to 350,000 clones, 70% to 90% of which show up once; under 7.5% is in the top ten. This clone came up a few times. CDR3 length: 14 amino acids. Germline V gene lookup returns CDR1 LGHNA and CDR2 YNFKEQ. Trimming took 5 bases from V and 7 from J; bases not matched to a gene: 4.

The origin of this receptor is a man aged 18 to 30 who had recovered from COVID-19. The chain has TRBV4-2 and TRBJ1-4; TRBD1 matches at 10 bases. Sequences were obtained from peripheral blood. The CDR3 protein is CASSARDRGEKLFF. As DNA, the CDR3 is TGTGCCAGCAGCGCCCGGGACAGGGGTGAAAAACTGTTTTTT.